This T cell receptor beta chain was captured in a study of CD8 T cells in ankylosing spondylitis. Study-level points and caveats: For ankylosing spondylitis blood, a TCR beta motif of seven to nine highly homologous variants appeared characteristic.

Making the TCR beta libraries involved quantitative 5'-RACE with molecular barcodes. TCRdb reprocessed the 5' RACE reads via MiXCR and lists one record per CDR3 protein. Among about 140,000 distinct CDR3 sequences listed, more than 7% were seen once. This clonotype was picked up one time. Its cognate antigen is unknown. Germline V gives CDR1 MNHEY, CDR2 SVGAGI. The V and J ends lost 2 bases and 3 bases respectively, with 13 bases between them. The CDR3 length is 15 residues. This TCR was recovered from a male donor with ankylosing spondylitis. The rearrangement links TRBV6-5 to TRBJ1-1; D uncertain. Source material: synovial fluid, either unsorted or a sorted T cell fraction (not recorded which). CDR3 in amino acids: CASSYGEEGHTEAFF. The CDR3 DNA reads TGTGCCAGCAGTTACGGGGAGGAGGGTCACACTGAAGCTTTCTTT.